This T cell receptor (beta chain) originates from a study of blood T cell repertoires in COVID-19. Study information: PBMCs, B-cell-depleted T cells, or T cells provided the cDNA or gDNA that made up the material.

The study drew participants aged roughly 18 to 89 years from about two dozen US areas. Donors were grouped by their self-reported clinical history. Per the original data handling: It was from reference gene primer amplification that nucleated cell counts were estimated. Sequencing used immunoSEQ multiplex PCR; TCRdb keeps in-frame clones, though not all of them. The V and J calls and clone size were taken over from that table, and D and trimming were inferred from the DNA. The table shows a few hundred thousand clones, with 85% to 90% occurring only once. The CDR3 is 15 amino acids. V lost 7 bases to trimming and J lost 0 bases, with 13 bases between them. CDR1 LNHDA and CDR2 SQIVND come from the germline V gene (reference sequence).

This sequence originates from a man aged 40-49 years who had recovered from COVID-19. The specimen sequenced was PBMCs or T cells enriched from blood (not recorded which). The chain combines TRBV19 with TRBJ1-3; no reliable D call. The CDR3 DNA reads TGTGCCAGTACAACCATCCAACACTCTGGAAACACCATATATTTT. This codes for CASTTIQHSGNTIYF.